One and the same sample provided the 10 T cell receptor beta chains below, sequenced in a study of glioma-infiltrating T cells after dendritic cell vaccination. Profiling relied on immunoSEQ multiplex PCR, and the TCRdb table lists in-frame clones only, not all of them. The sample holds about 82,000 clones; roughly 90% are singletons and the top ten take about 3.2%. Source: blood, taken before dendritic cell vaccination. These receptors came from a human donor with glioblastoma.

The CDR3 region is CASSEEAGWATEAFF. The CDR3 DNA follows: TGTGCCAGCAGTGAAGAGGCAGGGTGGGCCACTGAAGCTTTCTTT. This chain joins TRBV2 and TRBJ1-1; possible D gene TRBD1, 5 bases. The CDR3 totals 15 residues. Trimming stripped 1 base from V and 4 bases from J, with 13 bases between. Germline V lookup: CDR1 SNHLY, CDR2 FYNNEI. Complete variable domain (other parts from reference TRBV2 and TRBJ1-1): EPEVTQTPSHQVTQMGQEVILRCVPISNHLYFYWYRQILGQKVEFLVSFYNNEISEKSEIFDDQFSVERPDGSNFTLKIRSTKLEDSAMYFCASSEEAGWATEAFFGQGTRLTVV.

This sequence joins TRBV6-1 and TRBJ1-3; 9 bases match TRBD1. The germline V gene encodes CDR1 MNHNS and CDR2 SASEGT. Trimming took 1 base from V and 1 from J; bases not matched to a gene: 5. The CDR3 spans 17 residues. The CDR3 loop reads CASSEVPGQGSGNTIYF. The CDR3 DNA is TGTGCCAGCAGTGAAGTACCGGGACAGGGTTCTGGAAACACCATATATTTT.

The chain uses TRBV28 and TRBJ2-7, with TRBD1 as a possible D gene (5 bases). This CDR3 region has 14 residues. Trimming took 8 bases from V and 6 from J, leaving 20 bases between them. The germline V gene encodes CDR1 MDHEN and CDR2 SYDVKM. The CDR3 region is CASLGALGSSEQYF. CDR3 coding DNA: TGTGCCAGCCTAGGGGCACTCGGTTCGTCCGAGCAGTACTTC.

The chain employs TRBV18 and TRBJ2-2, with TRBD2 as a possible D gene (5 bases). This CDR3 has 13 amino acids. Looked up from germline, CDR1 is KGHSH and CDR2 is LQKENI. V lost 3 bases to trimming and J lost 5 bases, with 7 bases between them. The CDR3 coding sequence is TGTGCCAGCTCACCGGGAGCAACCGGGGAGCTGTTTTTT. It codes for CASSPGATGELFF.

The rearrangement joins TRBV7-2 to TRBJ1-1, with 7 bases lining up with TRBD1. The V gene's germline CDR1 is SGHTA and CDR2 FQGNSA. After removal of 1 base from V and 5 bases from J, the junction contained 10 bases not matched to a gene. The CDR3 has 16 amino acids. The CDR3 DNA sequence: TGTGCCAGCAGCTTAGGAGGGGGCAGGGTAGCGACTGAAGCTTTCTTT. Translation gives CASSLGGGRVATEAFF.

This sequence joins TRBV9 and TRBJ2-2, with D perhaps TRBD1 (6 bases). The CDR3 is made up of 15 amino acids. Looked up from germline, CDR1 is SGDLS and CDR2 is YYNGEE. V lost 4 bases, J lost 1 base, and 11 bases lay in between. The CDR3: CASSFQGQNTGELFF. The CDR3 nucleotides are TGTGCCAGCAGCTTTCAGGGACAGAACACCGGGGAGCTGTTTTTT. Drawing the rest from reference TRBV9 and TRBJ2-2, the complete variable domain is DSGVTQTPKHLITATGQRVTLRCSPRSGDLSVYWYQQSLDQGLQFLIQYYNGEERAKGNILERFSAQQFPDLHSELNLSSLELGDSALYFCASSFQGQNTGELFFGEGSRLTVL.

The V and J genes are TRBV19 and TRBJ2-7, with D uncertain. The V gene lost 1 base and the J gene lost 1 base, with 8 bases spanning the gap. The germline gives CDR1 LNHDA, CDR2 SQIVND (reference sequence). The CDR3 consists of 14 residues. The CDR3 loop is CASSIGGSSYEQYF. The CDR3 DNA reads as TGTGCCAGTAGTATAGGTGGTAGTTCCTACGAGCAGTACTTC.

The gene calls are TRBV2 and TRBJ1-2; D is ambiguous. V lost 9 bases and J 4 bases, leaving 21 bases between the germline ends. CDR3 size: 15 residues. The germline CDR1 and CDR2 sequences are SNHLY and FYNNEI. As DNA, the CDR3 is TGTGCCAGGGGAAGCCAAGGGAGCCCCTTCTATGGCTACACCTTC. It specifies CARGSQGSPFYGYTF.

V and J are TRBV6-1 and TRBJ2-7; no clear D gene. CDR1 MNHNS and CDR2 SASEGT come from the germline V gene. The CDR3 is 13 residues long. The V end lost 0 bases, the J end lost 3 bases, and 6 bases lay between the germline ends. CDR3 nucleotide sequence: TGTGCCAGCAGTGAAGCGTCGAGCTACGAGCAGTACTTC. Translation: CASSEASSYEQYF.

This clone was observed a handful of times. V and J are TRBV2 and TRBJ2-1, with TRBD1 as a possible D gene (7 bases). V shed 4 bases and J shed 0 bases, with 19 bases lying between them. This CDR3 is 18 amino acids long. Germline lookup yields CDR1 SNHLY and CDR2 FYNNEI. The CDR3 region is CASSGFGRGRSSYNEQFF. As DNA, the CDR3 is TGTGCCAGCAGTGGTTTTGGCAGGGGGAGGAGCTCCTACAATGAGCAGTTCTTC.